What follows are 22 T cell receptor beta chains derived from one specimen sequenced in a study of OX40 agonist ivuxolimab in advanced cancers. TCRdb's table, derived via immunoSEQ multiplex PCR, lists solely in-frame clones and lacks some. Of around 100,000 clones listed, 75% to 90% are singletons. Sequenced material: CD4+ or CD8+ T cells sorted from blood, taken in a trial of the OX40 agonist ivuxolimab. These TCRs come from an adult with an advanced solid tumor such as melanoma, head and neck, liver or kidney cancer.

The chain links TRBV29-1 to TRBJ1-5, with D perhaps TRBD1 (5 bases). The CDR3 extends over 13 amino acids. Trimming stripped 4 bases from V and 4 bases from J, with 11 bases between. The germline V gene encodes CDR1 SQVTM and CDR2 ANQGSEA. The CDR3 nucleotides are TGCAGCGTTGGCGCAGGGCCAAATCAGCCCCAGCATTTT. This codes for CSVGAGPNQPQHF. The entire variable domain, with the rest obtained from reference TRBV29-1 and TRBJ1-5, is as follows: SAVISQKPSRDICQRGTSLTIQCQVDSQVTMMFWYRQQPGQSLTLIATANQGSEATYESGFVIDKFPISRPNLTFSTLTVSNMSPEDSSIYLCSVGAGPNQPQHFGDGTRLSIL.

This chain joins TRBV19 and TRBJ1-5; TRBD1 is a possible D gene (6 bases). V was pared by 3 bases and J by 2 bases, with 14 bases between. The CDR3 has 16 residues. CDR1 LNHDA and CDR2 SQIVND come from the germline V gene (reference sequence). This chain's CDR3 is CASSIGPGEGNQPQHF. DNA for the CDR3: TGTGCCAGTAGTATTGGTCCAGGGGAGGGCAATCAGCCCCAGCATTTT.

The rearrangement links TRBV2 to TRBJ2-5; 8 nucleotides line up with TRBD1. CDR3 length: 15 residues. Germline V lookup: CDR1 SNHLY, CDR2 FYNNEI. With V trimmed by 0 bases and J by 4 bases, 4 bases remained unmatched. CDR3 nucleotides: TGTGCCAGCAGTGAAGCCAGGGGGCGCCCAGAGACCCAGTACTTC. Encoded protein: CASSEARGRPETQYF.

CDR3 sequence reads: CASSPYGGQLQETQYF. The CDR3 region has the DNA TGTGCCAGCAGCCCGTACGGAGGACAGCTTCAAGAGACCCAGTACTTC. This sequence joins TRBV7-3 and TRBJ2-5, with a weak D call TRBD1 (6 bases). The V and J ends lost 5 bases and 2 bases respectively, with 18 bases between them. This CDR3 has 16 residues. Germline loops: CDR1 SGHTA, CDR2 FQGTGA.

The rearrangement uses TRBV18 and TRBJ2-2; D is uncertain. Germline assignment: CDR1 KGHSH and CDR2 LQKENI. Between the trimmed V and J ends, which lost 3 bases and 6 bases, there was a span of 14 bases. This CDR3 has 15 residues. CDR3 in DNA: TGTGCCAGCTCACCCTCGCTGTCGCGCGCCGGGGAGCTGTTTTTT. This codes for CASSPSLSRAGELFF.

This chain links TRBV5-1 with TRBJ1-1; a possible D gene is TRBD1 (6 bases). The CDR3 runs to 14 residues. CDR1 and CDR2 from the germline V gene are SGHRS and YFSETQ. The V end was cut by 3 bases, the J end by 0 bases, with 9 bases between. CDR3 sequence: CASSYGQLNTEAFF. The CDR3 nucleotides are TGCGCCAGCAGCTACGGACAGTTGAACACTGAAGCTTTCTTT.

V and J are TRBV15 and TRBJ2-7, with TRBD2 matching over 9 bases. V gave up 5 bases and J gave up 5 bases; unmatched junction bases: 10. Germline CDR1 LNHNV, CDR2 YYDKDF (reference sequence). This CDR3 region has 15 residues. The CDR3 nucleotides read TGTGCCACCAGCGGAGCGGGACTAGCCATCCACGAGCAGTACTTC. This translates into CATSGAGLAIHEQYF.

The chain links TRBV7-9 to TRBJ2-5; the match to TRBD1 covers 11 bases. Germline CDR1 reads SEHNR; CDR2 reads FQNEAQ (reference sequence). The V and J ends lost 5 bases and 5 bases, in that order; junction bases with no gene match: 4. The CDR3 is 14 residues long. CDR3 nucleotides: TGTGCCAGCAGCCTGGGGACAGGGGGGGAGACCCAGTACTTC. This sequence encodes CASSLGTGGETQYF.

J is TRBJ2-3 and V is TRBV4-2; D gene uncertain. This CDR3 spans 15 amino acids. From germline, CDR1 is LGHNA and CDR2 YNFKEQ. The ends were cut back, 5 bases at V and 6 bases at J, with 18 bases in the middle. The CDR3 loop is CASSDEKRGPDTQYF. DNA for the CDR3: TGTGCCAGCAGCGACGAAAAGCGTGGGCCGGATACGCAGTATTTT.

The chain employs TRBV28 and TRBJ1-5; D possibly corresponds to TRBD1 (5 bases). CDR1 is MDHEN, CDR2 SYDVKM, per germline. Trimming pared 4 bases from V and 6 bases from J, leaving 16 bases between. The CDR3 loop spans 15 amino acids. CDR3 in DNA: TGTGCCAGCAGTTCCCCGGGGGGGGTCGGTCAGCCCCAGCATTTT. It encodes CASSSPGGVGQPQHF.

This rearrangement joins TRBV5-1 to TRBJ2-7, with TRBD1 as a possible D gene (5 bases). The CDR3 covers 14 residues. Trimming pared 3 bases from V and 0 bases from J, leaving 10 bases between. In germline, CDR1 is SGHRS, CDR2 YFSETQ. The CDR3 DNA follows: TGCGCCAGCAGCTCCAGGGCGTTCTCCTACGAGCAGTACTTC. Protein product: CASSSRAFSYEQYF.

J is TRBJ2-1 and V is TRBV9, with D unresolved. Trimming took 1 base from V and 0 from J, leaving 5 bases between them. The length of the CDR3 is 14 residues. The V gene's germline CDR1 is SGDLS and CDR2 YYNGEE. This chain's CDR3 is CASSVRVSYNEQFF. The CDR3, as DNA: TGTGCCAGCAGCGTACGTGTCTCCTACAATGAGCAGTTCTTC.

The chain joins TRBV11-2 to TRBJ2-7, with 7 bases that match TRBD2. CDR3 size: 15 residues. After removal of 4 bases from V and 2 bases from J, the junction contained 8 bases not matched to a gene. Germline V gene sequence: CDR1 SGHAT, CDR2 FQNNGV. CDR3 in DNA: TGTGCCAGCAGCTACGGTCGGGGAGGGACCTACGAGCAGTACTTC. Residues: CASSYGRGGTYEQYF.

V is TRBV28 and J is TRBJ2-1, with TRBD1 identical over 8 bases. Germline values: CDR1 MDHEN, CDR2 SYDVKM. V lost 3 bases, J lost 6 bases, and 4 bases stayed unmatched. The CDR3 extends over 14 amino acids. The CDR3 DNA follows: TGTGCCAGCAGTTTGGACAGGGCGCGCAATGAGCAGTTCTTC. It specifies CASSLDRARNEQFF.

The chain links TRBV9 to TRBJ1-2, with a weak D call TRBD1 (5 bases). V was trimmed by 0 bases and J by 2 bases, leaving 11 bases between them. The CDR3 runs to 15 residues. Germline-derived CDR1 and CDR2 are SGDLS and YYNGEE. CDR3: CASSVGTRGNYGYTF. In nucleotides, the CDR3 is TGTGCCAGCAGCGTAGGGACTAGGGGAAACTATGGCTACACCTTC.

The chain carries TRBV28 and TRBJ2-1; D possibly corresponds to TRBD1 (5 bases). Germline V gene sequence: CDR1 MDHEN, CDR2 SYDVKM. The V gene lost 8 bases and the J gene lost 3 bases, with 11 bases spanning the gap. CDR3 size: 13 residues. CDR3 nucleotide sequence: TGTGCCAGCTTGGGGCTGTTCTACAATGAGCAGTTCTTC. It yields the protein CASLGLFYNEQFF.

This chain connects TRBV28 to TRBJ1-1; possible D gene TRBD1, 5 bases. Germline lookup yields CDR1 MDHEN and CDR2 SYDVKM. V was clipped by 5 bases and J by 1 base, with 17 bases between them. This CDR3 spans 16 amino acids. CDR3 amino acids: CASSPPTGGGNTEAFF. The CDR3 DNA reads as TGTGCCAGCAGTCCCCCGACCGGGGGAGGGAACACTGAAGCTTTCTTT.

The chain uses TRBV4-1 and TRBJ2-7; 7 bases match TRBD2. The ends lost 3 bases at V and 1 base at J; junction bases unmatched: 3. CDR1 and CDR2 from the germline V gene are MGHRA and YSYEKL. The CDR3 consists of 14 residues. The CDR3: CASSHSGGSYEQYF. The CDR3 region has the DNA TGCGCCAGCAGCCACTCGGGGGGATCCTACGAGCAGTACTTC.

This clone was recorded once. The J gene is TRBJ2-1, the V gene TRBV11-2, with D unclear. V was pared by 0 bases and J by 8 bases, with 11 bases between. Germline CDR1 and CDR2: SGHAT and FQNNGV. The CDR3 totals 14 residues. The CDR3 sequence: CASSLDVVVHEQFF. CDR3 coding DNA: TGTGCCAGCAGCTTAGATGTAGTGGTCCATGAGCAGTTCTTC. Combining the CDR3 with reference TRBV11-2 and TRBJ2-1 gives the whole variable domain EAGVAQSPRYKIIEKRQSVAFWCNPISGHATLYWYQQILGQGPKLLIQFQNNGVVDDSQLPKDRFSAERLKGVDSTLKIQPAKLEDSAVYLCASSLDVVVHEQFFGPGTRLTVL.

DNA of the CDR3: TGTGCCTGGAGTCTAACCCCCACTTCAAGCTCCTATAATTCACCCCTCCACTTT. Protein product: CAWSLTPTSSSYNSPLHF. The chain joins TRBV30 to TRBJ1-6; D remains ambiguous. The CDR3 runs to 18 residues. V lost 2 bases to trimming and J lost 0 bases, with 17 bases between them. Germline values: CDR1 GTSNPN, CDR2 SVGIG (reference sequence).

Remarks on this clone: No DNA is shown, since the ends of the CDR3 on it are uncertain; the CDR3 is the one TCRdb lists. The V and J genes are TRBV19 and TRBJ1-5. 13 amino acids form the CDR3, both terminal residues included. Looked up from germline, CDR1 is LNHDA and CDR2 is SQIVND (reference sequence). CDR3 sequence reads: CASTSGTATPQHF.

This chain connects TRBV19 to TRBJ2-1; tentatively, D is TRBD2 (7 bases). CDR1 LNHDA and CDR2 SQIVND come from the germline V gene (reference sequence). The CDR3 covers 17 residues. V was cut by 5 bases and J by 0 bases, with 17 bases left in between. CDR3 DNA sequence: TGTGCCAGTAGTGCGCCCCGGGGGGCGAGCTCCTACAATGAGCAGTTCTTC. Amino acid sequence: CASSAPRGASSYNEQFF. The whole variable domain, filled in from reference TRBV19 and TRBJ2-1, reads DGGITQSPKYLFRKEGQNVTLSCEQNLNHDAMYWYRQDPGQGLRLIYYSQIVNDFQKGDIAEGYSVSREKKESFPLTVTSAQKNPTAFYLCASSAPRGASSYNEQFFGPGTRLTVL.